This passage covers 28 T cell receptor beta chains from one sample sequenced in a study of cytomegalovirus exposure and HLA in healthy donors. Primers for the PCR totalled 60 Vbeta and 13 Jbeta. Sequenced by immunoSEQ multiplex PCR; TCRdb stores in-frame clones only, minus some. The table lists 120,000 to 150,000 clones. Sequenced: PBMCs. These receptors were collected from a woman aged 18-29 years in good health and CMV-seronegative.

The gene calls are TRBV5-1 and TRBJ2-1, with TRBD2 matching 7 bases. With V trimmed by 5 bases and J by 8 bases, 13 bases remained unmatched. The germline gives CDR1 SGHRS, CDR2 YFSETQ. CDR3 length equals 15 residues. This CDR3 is CASSLSAGEVHEQFF. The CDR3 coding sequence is TGCGCCAGCAGTCTATCGGCGGGAGAGGTCCATGAGCAGTTCTTC.

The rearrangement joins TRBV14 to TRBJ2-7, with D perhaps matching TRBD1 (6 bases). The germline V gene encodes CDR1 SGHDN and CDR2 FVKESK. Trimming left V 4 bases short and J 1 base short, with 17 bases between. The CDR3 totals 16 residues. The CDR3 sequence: CASSLYYGQSSYEQYF. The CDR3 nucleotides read TGTGCCAGCAGCCTATACTACGGACAGTCTTCCTACGAGCAGTACTTC.

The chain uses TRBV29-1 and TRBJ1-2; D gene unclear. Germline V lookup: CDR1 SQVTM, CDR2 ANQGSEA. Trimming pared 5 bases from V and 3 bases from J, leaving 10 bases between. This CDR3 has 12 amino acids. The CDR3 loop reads CSVQRQDYGYTF. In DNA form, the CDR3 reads TGCAGCGTTCAGCGGCAGGACTATGGCTACACCTTC.

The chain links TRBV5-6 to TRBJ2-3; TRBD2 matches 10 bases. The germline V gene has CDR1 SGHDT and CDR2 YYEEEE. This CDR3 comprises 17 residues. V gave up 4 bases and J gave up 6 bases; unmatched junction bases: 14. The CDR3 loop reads CASSRGLAAFRKDTQYF. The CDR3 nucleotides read TGTGCCAGCAGCCGCGGACTAGCGGCCTTCAGAAAGGATACGCAGTATTTT.

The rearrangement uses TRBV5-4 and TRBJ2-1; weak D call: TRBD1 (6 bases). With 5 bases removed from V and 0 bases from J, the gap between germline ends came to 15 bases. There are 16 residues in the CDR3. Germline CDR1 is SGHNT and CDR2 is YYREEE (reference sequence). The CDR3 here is CASSVIQGNSYNEQFF. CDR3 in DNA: TGTGCCAGCAGTGTGATCCAGGGGAACTCCTACAATGAGCAGTTCTTC.

This CDR3 reads CASSLSATAAFNEKLFF. The CDR3 bases are TGTGCCAGCAGCTTATCGGCGACAGCCGCTTTTAATGAAAAACTGTTTTTT. The gene calls are TRBV7-2 and TRBJ1-4; maybe TRBD1 (5 bases). With 2 bases removed from V and 4 bases from J, the gap between germline ends came to 17 bases. Per germline, CDR1 SGHTA and CDR2 FQGNSA. The CDR3 extends over 17 amino acids.

CDR3 in DNA: TGTGCCAGCGGGGAGGCACGGGAGCAGTACTTC. This encodes CASGEAREQYF. V is TRBV7-6 and J is TRBJ2-7, with D tentatively TRBD2 (6 bases). The CDR3 length is 11 residues. V lost 8 bases, J lost 7 bases, and 12 bases lay in between. From germline, CDR1 is SGHVS and CDR2 FNYEAQ.

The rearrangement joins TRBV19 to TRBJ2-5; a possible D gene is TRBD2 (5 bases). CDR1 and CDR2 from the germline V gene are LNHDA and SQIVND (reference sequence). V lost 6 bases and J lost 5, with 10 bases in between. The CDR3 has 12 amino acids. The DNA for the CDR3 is TGTGCCAGTAGCGGGAATGTGGAGACCCAGTACTTC. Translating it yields CASSGNVETQYF.

The CDR3 sequence: CATVPGTGRDETQYF. DNA for the CDR3: TGCGCCACAGTTCCCGGGACAGGGAGGGATGAGACCCAGTACTTC. The chain combines TRBV5-1 with TRBJ2-5, with 9 bases identical to TRBD1. CDR3 length: 15 residues. Germline V gene data show CDR1 as SGHRS and CDR2 as YFSETQ. Unmatched junction bases numbered 14, after V lost 9 bases and J lost 5 bases.

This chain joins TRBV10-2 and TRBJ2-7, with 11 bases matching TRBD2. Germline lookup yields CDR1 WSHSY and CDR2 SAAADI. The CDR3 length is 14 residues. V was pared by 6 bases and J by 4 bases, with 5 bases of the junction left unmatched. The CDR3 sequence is CASRSGLADYEQYF. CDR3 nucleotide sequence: TGCGCCAGCAGATCGGGACTAGCGGATTACGAGCAGTACTTC.

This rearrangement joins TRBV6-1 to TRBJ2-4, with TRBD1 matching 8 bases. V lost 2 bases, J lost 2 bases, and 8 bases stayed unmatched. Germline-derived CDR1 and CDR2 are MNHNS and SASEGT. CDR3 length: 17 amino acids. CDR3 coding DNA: TGTGCCAGCAGTGAAATTTCCCAGGGGGCAACCAAAAACATTCAGTACTTC. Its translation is CASSEISQGATKNIQYF.

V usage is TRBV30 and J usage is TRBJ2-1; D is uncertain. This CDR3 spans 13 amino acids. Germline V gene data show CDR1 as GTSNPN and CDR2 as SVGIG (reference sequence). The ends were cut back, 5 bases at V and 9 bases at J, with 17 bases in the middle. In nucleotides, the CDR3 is TGTGCCTGGCACCCGGCAGGCTCCAGTGAGCAGTTCTTC. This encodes CAWHPAGSSEQFF.

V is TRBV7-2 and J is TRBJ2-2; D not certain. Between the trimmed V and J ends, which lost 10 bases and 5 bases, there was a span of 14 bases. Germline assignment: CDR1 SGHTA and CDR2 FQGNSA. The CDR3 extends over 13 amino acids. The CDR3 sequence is CAIPAPGTGELFF. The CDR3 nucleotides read TGTGCCATCCCTGCCCCCGGGACCGGGGAGCTGTTTTTT. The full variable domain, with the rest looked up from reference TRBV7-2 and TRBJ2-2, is GAGVSQSPSNKVTEKGKDVELRCDPISGHTALYWYRQSLGQGLEFLIYFQGNSAPDKSGLPSDRFSAERTGGSVSTLTIQRTQQEDSAVYLCAIPAPGTGELFFGEGSRLTVL.

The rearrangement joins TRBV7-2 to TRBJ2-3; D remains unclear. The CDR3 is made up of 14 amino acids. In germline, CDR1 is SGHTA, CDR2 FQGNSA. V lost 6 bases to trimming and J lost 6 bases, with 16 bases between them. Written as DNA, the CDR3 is TGTGCCAGCAGTCCCACCTATTTCGGGGATACGCAGTATTTT. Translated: CASSPTYFGDTQYF.

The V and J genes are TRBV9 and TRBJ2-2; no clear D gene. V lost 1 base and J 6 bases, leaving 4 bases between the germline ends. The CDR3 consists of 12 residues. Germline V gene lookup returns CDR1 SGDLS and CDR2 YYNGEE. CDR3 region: CASSVSSGELFF. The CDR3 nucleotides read TGTGCCAGCAGCGTATCATCCGGGGAGCTGTTTTTT.

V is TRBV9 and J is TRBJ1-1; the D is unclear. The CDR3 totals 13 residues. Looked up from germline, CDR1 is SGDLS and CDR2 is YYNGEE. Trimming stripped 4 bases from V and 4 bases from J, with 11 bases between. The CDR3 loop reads CASSTDLSTEAFF. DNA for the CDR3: TGTGCCAGCAGCACGGACTTGAGCACTGAAGCTTTCTTT. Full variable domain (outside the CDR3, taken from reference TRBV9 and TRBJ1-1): DSGVTQTPKHLITATGQRVTLRCSPRSGDLSVYWYQQSLDQGLQFLIQYYNGEERAKGNILERFSAQQFPDLHSELNLSSLELGDSALYFCASSTDLSTEAFFGQGTRLTVV.

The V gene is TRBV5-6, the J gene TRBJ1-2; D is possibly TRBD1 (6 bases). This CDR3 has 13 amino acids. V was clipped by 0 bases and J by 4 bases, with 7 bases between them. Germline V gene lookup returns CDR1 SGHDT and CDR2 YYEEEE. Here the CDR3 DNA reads TGTGCCAGCAGCTTGGAGACAGGCTATGGCTACACCTTC. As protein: CASSLETGYGYTF.

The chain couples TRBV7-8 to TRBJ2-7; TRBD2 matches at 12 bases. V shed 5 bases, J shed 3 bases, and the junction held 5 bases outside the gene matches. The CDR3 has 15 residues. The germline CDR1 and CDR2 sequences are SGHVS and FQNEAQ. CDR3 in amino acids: CASSGLAGGGYEQYF. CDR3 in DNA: TGTGCCAGCAGCGGCCTAGCGGGAGGGGGCTACGAGCAGTACTTC.

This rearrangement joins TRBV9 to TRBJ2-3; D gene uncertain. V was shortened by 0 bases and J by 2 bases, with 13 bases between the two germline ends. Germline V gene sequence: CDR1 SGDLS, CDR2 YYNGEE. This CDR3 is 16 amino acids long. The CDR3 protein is CASSVGPVTITDTQYF. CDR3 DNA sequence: TGTGCCAGCAGCGTAGGGCCAGTGACAATCACAGATACGCAGTATTTT. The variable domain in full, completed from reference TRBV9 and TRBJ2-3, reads DSGVTQTPKHLITATGQRVTLRCSPRSGDLSVYWYQQSLDQGLQFLIQYYNGEERAKGNILERFSAQQFPDLHSELNLSSLELGDSALYFCASSVGPVTITDTQYFGPGTRLTVL.

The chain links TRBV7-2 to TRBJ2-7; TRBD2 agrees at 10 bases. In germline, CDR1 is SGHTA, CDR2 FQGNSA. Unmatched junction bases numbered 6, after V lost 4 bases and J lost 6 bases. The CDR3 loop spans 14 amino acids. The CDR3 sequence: CASSSSGSSREQYF. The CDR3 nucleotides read TGTGCCAGCAGCTCTAGCGGGAGCAGTCGCGAGCAGTACTTC.

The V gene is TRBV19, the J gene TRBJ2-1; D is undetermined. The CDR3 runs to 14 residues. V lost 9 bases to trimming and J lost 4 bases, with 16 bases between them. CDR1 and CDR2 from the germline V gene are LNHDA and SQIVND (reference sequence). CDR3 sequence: CASSAKPNYNEQFF. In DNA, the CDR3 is TGTGCCAGCTCCGCGAAGCCGAATTACAATGAGCAGTTCTTC.

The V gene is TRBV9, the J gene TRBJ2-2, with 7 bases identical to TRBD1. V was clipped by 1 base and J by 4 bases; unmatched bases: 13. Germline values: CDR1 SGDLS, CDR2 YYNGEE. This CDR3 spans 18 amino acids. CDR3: CASSVLSLGRGSTGELFF. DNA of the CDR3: TGTGCCAGCAGCGTATTGTCTTTGGGCAGGGGGTCCACCGGGGAGCTGTTTTTT. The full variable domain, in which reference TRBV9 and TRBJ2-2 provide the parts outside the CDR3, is DSGVTQTPKHLITATGQRVTLRCSPRSGDLSVYWYQQSLDQGLQFLIQYYNGEERAKGNILERFSAQQFPDLHSELNLSSLELGDSALYFCASSVLSLGRGSTGELFFGEGSRLTVL.

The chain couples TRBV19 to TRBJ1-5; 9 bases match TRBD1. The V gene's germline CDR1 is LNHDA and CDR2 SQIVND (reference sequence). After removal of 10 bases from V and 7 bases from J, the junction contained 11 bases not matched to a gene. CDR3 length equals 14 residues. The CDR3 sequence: CATREGQGFQPQHF. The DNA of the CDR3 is TGTGCCACGAGGGAGGGACAGGGTTTCCAGCCCCAGCATTTT. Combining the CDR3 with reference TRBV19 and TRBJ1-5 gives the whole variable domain DGGITQSPKYLFRKEGQNVTLSCEQNLNHDAMYWYRQDPGQGLRLIYYSQIVNDFQKGDIAEGYSVSREKKESFPLTVTSAQKNPTAFYLCATREGQGFQPQHFGDGTRLSIL.

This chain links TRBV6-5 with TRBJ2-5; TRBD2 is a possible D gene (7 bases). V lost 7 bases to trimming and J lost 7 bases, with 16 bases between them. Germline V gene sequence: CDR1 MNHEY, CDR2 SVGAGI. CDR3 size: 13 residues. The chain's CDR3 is CASNILGGVTQYF. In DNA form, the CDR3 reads TGTGCCAGCAATATCCTAGGGGGGGTGACCCAGTACTTC.

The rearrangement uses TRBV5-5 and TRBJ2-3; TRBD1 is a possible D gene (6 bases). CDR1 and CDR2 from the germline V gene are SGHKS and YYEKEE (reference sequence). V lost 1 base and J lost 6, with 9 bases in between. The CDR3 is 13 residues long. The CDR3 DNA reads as TGTGCCAGCAGCTTGATTAGGGGGGATACGCAGTATTTT. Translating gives CASSLIRGDTQYF.

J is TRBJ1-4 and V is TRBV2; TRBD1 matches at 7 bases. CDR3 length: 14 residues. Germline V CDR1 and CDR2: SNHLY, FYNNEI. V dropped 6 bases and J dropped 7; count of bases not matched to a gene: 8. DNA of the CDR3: TGTGCCAGCAGCAAACAGGGGACTGCTGAAAAACTGTTTTTT. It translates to CASSKQGTAEKLFF.

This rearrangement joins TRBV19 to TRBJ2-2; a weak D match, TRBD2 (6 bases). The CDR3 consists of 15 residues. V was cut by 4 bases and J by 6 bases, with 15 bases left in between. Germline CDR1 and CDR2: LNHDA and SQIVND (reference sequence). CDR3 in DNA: TGTGCCAGTAGTAGCGAGGAGGGAGATCCCGGGGAGCTGTTTTTT. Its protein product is CASSSEEGDPGELFF.

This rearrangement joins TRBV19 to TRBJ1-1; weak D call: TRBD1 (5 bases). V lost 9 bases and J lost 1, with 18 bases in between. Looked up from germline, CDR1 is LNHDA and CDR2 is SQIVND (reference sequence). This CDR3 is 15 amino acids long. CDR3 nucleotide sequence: TGTGCCAGCACCCACGTGGACACCACGAACACTGAAGCTTTCTTT. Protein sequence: CASTHVDTTNTEAFF.